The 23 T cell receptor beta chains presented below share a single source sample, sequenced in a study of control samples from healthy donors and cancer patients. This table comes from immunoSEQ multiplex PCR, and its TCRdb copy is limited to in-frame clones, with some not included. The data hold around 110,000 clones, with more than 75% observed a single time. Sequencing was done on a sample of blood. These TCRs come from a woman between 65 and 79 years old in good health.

The CDR3 spells CASTRDRSDLGEKLFF. In nucleotides, the CDR3 is TGTGCCAGCACCCGGGACAGGAGCGACCTGGGAGAAAAACTGTTTTTT. The chain links TRBV5-6 to TRBJ1-4, with 8 bases lining up with TRBD1. CDR1 and CDR2 from the germline V gene are SGHDT and YYEEEE. CDR3 size: 16 residues. Trimming cost V 6 bases and J 8 bases; bases outside gene matches: 15.

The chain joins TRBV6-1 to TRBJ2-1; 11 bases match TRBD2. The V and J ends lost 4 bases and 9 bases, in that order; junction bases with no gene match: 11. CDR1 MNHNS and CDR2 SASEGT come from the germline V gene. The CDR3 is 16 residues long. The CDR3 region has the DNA TGTGCCAGCAGTGTAGAGACTAGCGGGGCTAGAGGTGAGCAGTTCTTC. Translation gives CASSVETSGARGEQFF.

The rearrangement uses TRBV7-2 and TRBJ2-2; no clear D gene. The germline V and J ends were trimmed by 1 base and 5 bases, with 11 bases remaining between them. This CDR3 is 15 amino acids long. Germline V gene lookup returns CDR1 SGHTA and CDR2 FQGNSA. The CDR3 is CASSLVYWQTGELFF. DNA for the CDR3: TGTGCCAGCAGCTTAGTATATTGGCAAACCGGGGAGCTGTTTTTT.

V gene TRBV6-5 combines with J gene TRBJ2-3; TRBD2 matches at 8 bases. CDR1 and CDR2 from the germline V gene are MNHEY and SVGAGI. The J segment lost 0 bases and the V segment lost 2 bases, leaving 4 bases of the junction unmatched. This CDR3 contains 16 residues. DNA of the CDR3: TGTGCCAGCAGTTACGCGGTAGCGGGGAGCACAGATACGCAGTATTTT. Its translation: CASSYAVAGSTDTQYF.

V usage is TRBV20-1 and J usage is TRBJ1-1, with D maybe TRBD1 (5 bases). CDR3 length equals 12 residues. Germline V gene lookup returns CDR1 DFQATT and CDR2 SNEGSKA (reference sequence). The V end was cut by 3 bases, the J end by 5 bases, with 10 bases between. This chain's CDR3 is CSASFRVTEAFF. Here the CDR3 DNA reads TGCAGTGCTAGTTTCAGGGTTACTGAAGCTTTCTTT.

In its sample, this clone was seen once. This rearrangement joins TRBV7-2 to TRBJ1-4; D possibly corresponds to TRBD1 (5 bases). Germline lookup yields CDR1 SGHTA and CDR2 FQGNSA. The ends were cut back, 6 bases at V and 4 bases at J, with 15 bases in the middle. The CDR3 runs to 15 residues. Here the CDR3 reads CASRRPGRDNEKLFF. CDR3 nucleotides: TGTGCCAGCAGACGACCGGGACGGGATAATGAAAAACTGTTTTTT.

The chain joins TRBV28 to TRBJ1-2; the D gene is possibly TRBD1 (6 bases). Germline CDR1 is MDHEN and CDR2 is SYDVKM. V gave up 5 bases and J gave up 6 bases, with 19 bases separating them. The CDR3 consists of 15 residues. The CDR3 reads CASSLPGGASNGYTF. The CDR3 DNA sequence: TGTGCCAGCAGTCTTCCCGGGGGCGCGTCGAATGGCTACACCTTC.

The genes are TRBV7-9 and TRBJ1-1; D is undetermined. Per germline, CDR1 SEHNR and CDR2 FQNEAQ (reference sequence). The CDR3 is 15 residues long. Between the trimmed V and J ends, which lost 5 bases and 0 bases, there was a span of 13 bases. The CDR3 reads CASSLQNLMNTEAFF. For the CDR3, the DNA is TGTGCCAGCAGCCTCCAGAACTTAATGAACACTGAAGCTTTCTTT. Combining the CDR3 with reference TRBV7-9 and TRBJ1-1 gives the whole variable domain DTGVSQNPRHKITKRGQNVTFRCDPISEHNRLYWYRQTLGQGPEFLTYFQNEAQLEKSRLLSDRFSAERPKGSFSTLEIQRTEQGDSAMYLCASSLQNLMNTEAFFGQGTRLTVV.

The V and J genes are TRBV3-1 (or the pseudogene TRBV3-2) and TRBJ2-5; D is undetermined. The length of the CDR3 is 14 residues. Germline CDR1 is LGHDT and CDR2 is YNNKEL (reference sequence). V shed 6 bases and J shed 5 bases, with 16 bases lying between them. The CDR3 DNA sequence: TGTGCCAGCAGTCAGAATAGGCCTTCGGAGACCCAGTACTTC. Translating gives CASSQNRPSETQYF.

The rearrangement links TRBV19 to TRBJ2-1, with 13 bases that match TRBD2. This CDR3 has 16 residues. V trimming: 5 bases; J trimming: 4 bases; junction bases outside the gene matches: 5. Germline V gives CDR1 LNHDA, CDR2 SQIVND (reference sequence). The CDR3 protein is CASSRLAGGQYNEQFF. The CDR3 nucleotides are TGTGCCAGTAGTCGACTAGCGGGGGGACAATACAATGAGCAGTTCTTC.

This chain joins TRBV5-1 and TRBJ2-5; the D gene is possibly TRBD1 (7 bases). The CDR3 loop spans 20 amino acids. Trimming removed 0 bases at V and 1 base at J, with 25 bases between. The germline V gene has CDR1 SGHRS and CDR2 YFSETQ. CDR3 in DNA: TGCGCCAGCAGCTTGGCTCCACGACAGGGAATGGAGGGGGGCCAAGAGACCCAGTACTTC. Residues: CASSLAPRQGMEGGQETQYF. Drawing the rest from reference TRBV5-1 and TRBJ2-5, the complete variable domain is KAGVTQTPRYLIKTRGQQVTLSCSPISGHRSVSWYQQTPGQGLQFLFEYFSETQRNKGNFPGRFSGRQFSNSRSEMNVSTLELGDSALYLCASSLAPRQGMEGGQETQYFGPGTRLLVL.

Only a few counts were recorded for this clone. This chain's CDR3 is CATRWDRGSNQPQHF. The CDR3 DNA reads TGTGCCACCCGCTGGGACAGGGGCTCTAATCAGCCCCAGCATTTT. The J gene is TRBJ1-5, the V gene TRBV15; 10 nucleotides agree with TRBD1. V lost 8 bases and J lost 4; bases outside the gene matches: 8. This CDR3 is 15 amino acids long. The V gene's germline CDR1 is LNHNV and CDR2 YYDKDF (reference sequence).

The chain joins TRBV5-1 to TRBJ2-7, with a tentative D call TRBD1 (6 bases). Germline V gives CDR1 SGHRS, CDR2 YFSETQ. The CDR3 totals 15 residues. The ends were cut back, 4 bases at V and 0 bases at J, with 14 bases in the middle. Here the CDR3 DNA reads TGCGCCAGCAGCGGGCTACAGGGAAGCTCCTACGAGCAGTACTTC. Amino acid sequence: CASSGLQGSSYEQYF.

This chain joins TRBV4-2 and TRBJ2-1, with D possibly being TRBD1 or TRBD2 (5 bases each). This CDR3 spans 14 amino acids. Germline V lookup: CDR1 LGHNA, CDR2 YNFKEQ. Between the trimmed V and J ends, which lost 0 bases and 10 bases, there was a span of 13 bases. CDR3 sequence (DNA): TGTGCCAGCAGCCAAGATCTAGGGACGAGGGAGCAGTTCTTC. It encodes CASSQDLGTREQFF.

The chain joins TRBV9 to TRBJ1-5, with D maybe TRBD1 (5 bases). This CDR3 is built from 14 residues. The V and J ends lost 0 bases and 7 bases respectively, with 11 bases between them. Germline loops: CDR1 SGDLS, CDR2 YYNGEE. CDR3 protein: CASSVDGAGQPQHF. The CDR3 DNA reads TGTGCCAGCAGCGTAGACGGGGCTGGCCAGCCCCAGCATTTT.

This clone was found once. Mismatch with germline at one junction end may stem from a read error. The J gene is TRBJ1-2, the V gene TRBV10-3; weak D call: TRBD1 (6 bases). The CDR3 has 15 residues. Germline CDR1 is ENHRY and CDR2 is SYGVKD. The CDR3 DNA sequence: TGTGCCATCAGTGACTTAGGGACACCGGGCTGGGGCTGCACCTTC. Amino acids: CAISDLGTPGWGCTF.

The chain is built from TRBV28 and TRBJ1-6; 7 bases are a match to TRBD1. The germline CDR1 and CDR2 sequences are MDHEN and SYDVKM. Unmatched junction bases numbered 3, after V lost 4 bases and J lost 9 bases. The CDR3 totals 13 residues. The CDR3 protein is CASSSTGFSPLHF. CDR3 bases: TGTGCCAGCAGTTCGACAGGGTTTTCACCCCTCCACTTT.

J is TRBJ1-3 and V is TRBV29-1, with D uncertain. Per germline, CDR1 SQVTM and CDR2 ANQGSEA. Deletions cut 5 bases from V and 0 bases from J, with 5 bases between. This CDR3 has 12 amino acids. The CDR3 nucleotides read TGCAGCGTTCCGAGCTCTGGAAACACCATATATTTT. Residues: CSVPSSGNTIYF.

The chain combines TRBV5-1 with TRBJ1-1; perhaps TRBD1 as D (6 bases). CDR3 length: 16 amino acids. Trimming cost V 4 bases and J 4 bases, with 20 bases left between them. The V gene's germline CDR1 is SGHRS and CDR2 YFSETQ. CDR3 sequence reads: CASSTLQGGGGTEAFF. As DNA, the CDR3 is TGCGCCAGCAGCACGCTACAGGGAGGAGGCGGCACTGAAGCTTTCTTT.

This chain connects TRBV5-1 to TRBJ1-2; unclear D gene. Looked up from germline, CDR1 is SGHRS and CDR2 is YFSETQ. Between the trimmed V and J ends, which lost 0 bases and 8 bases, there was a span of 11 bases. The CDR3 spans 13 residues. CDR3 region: CASSLDSARGYTF. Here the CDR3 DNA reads TGCGCCAGCAGCTTGGATTCCGCGCGCGGCTACACCTTC.

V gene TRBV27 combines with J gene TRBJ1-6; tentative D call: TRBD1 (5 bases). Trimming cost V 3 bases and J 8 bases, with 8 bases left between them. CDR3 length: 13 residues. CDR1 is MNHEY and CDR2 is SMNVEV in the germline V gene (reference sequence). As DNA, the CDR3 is TGTGCCAGCAGTTTGGGACCCGATTCACCCCTCCACTTT. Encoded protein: CASSLGPDSPLHF.

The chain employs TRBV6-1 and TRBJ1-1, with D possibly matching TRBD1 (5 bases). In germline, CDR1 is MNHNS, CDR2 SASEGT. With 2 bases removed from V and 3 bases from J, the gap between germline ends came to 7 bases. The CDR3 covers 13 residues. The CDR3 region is CASSEQGDTEAFF. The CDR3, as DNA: TGTGCCAGCAGTGAACAGGGTGACACTGAAGCTTTCTTT.

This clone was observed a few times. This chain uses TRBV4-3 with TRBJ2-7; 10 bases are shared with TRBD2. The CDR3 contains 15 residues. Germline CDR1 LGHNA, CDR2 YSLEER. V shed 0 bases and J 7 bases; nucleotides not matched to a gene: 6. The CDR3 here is CASSQDTSGTLEQYF. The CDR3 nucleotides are TGCGCCAGCAGCCAAGACACTAGCGGGACTTTGGAGCAGTACTTC.